The subject of this entry is one TCR beta chain. Germline V gene lookup returns CDR1 DFQATT and CDR2 SNEGSKA (reference sequence). V lost 6 bases and J lost 2; bases outside the gene matches: 10. This CDR3 is 14 amino acids long. The study profiled TCR beta VDJ and CDR3 using genomic DNA as template. TCRdb recomputed calls from the reads with MiXCR, one row per CDR3 protein. The sample shows about half a million distinct CDR3 sequences, less than 35% of them seen only once. The data are from a study of CD8+CD57+ T cells in acquired aplastic anemia. An expansion of CD8+CD57+ cells by flow cytometry had been shown in patients chosen for sequencing.

This clonotype was sampled from a human donor with aplastic anemia. Input material: sorted CD4+, CD8+, or CD8+CD57+ T cells (not recorded which) from PBMCs. J is TRBJ2-7 and V is TRBV20-1; TRBD1 matches 7 bases. Written as DNA, the CDR3 is TGCAGTGCCCGGACCGGGACAGCAGCCTACGAGCAGTACTTC. It specifies CSARTGTAAYEQYF.